This T cell receptor (beta chain) derives from a study of OX40 agonist ivuxolimab in advanced cancers. On the study more broadly: From 23 to 79 years was the age range, with a mean of about 56 years, and 65% to 90% were male.

This table comes from immunoSEQ multiplex PCR, and its TCRdb copy is limited to in-frame clones, with some not included. The sample lists roughly 66,000 clones; around four fifths were seen once. V was shortened by 10 bases and J by 7 bases, with 13 bases between the two germline ends. This CDR3 contains 11 residues. Germline V gene data show CDR1 as MNHEY and CDR2 as SVGAGI. This receptor was identified in an adult with an advanced solid tumor such as melanoma, head and neck, liver or kidney cancer. Sample: CD4+ or CD8+ T cells sorted from blood, taken in a trial of the OX40 agonist ivuxolimab. The rearrangement uses TRBV6-5 and TRBJ1-2; tentative D call: TRBD1 (5 bases). DNA for the CDR3: TGTGCCACGAGTAGGGGTAGTGGCTACACCTTC. This translates into CATSRGSGYTF.